The present T cell receptor (beta chain) was sequenced within a study of Tregs in tolerant kidney transplant recipients. Findings and caveats of the study: Expanding Tregs on activated donor B cells appeared to best identify donor-specific TCRbeta clones. This study did not directly address biological reproducibility.

The germline V gene has CDR1 LNHDA and CDR2 SQIVND (reference sequence). The V segment lost 3 bases and the J segment 4 bases; nucleotides outside the gene matches: 4. This CDR3 contains 16 residues. CD4+CD25+CD127- Tregs, CD4+CD25- non-Tregs, CD4 and CD8 cells were sorted. Profiling relied on immunoSEQ multiplex PCR, and the TCRdb table lists in-frame clones only, not all of them. This table has some 110,000 clones, around nine tenths appearing once. As regards this clone: Antigen specificity is unknown.

This sequence joins TRBV19 and TRBJ2-1; the match to TRBD2 covers 12 bases. The specimen sequenced was CD4+ T cells from blood. The clonotype was recovered from a human donor in good health. The CDR3 DNA is TGTGCCAGTAGTATTACCGGGACTAGCGGGTACAATGAGCAGTTCTTC. Encoded protein: CASSITGTSGYNEQFF.